This T cell receptor (beta chain) was recorded in a study of shared clonotypes between healthy human individuals. Comment on this clone: Distinct nucleotide sequences in the sample also encode this CDR3.

Cells designated naive CD8 were CD45RO-negative and were positively selected for CCR7, with terminally differentiated effector memory CD45RA+ cells excluded. Donors were healthy HIV-negative adults without recently reported acute infections or vaccinations. A deep-level run was used for the assay. The method was immunoSEQ multiplex PCR; TCRdb's version includes in-frame clones alone and lacks a portion of them. The table includes some 2,100,000 clones, about 92% detected once. V was trimmed by 2 bases and J by 8 bases, leaving 13 bases between them. Germline V gene sequence: CDR1 SGHRS, CDR2 YFSETQ. The CDR3 sequence is 13 residues long.

Material: naive CD8+ T cells from PBMCs. This sequence originates from a young man in good health. Some clones in this sample may be carry-over from other donors' samples. This sequence joins TRBV5-1 and TRBJ1-1; D gene ambiguous. CDR3 sequence reads: CASSFTGSTEAFF. The DNA of the CDR3 is TGCGCCAGCAGCTTTACCGGGTCGACCGAAGCTTTCTTT.